Reported below is one T cell receptor beta chain. Its antigen is unidentified. These data belong to a study of OX40 agonist ivuxolimab in advanced cancers. Study observations and caveats: In the 0.1-3.0 mg/kg groups, partial responders showed among the lowest expansion.

This CDR3 region has 15 residues. Profiled with immunoSEQ multiplex PCR; TCRdb holds only in-frame clones, not every one. The sample includes 77,000 or so clones, around 92% of them seen just once. The source of this sequence is an adult with an advanced solid tumor such as melanoma, head and neck, liver or kidney cancer. The sample consisted of CD4+ or CD8+ T cells sorted from blood, taken in a trial of the OX40 agonist ivuxolimab. The V call is TRBV21-1, the J call TRBJ2-7; no check of the table's D call, TRBD2, against the DNA was made. TRBV21-1 is marked as a pseudogene. CDR3 region: CASSNPRALGNEQYF. CDR3 coding DNA: TGTGCCAGCAGCAATCCGCGGGCCTTGGGCAACGAGCAGTACTTC.